Each of the 9 T cell receptor beta chains below was sequenced from the same sample in a study of cytomegalovirus exposure and HLA in healthy donors. The PCR ran on 60 Vbeta and 13 Jbeta primers. Data came from immunoSEQ multiplex PCR; TCRdb stores just in-frame clones and leaves some out. The sample lists about 150,000 clones; 81% were seen once. Sequencing used PBMCs. These receptors all stem from a middle-aged man in good health and CMV-seropositive.

The chain links TRBV6-6 to TRBJ1-3; D not resolved. The CDR3 spans 15 residues. Germline-derived CDR1 and CDR2 are MNHNY and SVGAGI (reference sequence). Trimming took 2 bases from V and 2 from J, leaving 10 bases between them. The DNA of the CDR3 is TGTGCCAGCAGTTACGAAAGTAACACTGGAAACACCATATATTTT. Protein product: CASSYESNTGNTIYF.

A note on this clone: Likely a read error: the CDR3 ends without its conserved phenylalanine or tryptophan. The J gene is TRBJ2-4, the V gene TRBV5-1; 9 bases are shared with TRBD1. V shed 4 bases, J shed 1 base, and the junction held 6 bases outside the gene matches. Germline V gives CDR1 SGHRS, CDR2 YFSETQ. The CDR3 consists of 16 residues. The CDR3 region is CASSEGQGRAKNIQYL. CDR3 nucleotide sequence: TGCGCCAGCAGCGAAGGACAGGGGAGGGCCAAAAACATTCAGTACCTT.

The CDR3 DNA reads as TGTGCCAGCAGTGAAGCCTTACTACCGGGACAGGGGAACACTGAAGCTTTCTTT. Protein product: CASSEALLPGQGNTEAFF. This sequence joins TRBV6-1 and TRBJ1-1; TRBD1 aligns across 9 bases. V trimming: 0 bases; J trimming: 1 base; junction bases outside the gene matches: 9. Germline lookup yields CDR1 MNHNS and CDR2 SASEGT. CDR3 length equals 18 residues.

The CDR3 DNA reads TGCGCCAGCAGCCCAAGCCTAGGCAACTACGAGCAGTACTTC. Translation: CASSPSLGNYEQYF. The rearrangement uses TRBV10-1 and TRBJ2-7; D is uncertain. Trimming removed 6 bases from V and 3 bases from J, with 15 bases in between. Germline CDR1 reads WNHNN; CDR2 reads SYGVQD (reference sequence). The CDR3 is made up of 14 amino acids.

The chain is built from TRBV29-1 and TRBJ2-3; D possibly corresponds to TRBD2 (5 bases). The CDR3 is made up of 13 amino acids. Per the germline V gene, CDR1 is SQVTM and CDR2 is ANQGSEA. The germline V and J ends were trimmed by 7 bases and 2 bases, with 13 bases remaining between them. CDR3 protein: CSAEGAATDTQYF. The CDR3 DNA reads TGCAGCGCAGAGGGAGCAGCCACAGATACGCAGTATTTT.

This clone came up a few times. The chain employs TRBV6-1 and TRBJ2-7; TRBD2 matches at 7 bases. Per germline, CDR1 MNHNS and CDR2 SASEGT. This CDR3 has 14 residues. The ends lost 7 bases at V and 5 bases at J; junction bases unmatched: 11. CDR3 in amino acids: CASTLSGWENEQYF. DNA of the CDR3: TGTGCCAGCACCCTTAGCGGGTGGGAGAACGAGCAGTACTTC.

The chain uses TRBV4-2 and TRBJ1-3; tentative D call: TRBD1 (5 bases). Germline V gives CDR1 LGHNA, CDR2 YNFKEQ. The V and J ends lost 1 base and 5 bases respectively, with 9 bases between them. This CDR3 contains 14 residues. CDR3 nucleotides: TGTGCCAGCAGCCAAGGTGACAGCCGAAACACCATATATTTT. It yields the protein CASSQGDSRNTIYF.

A remark on this clone: Other nucleotide sequences in the sample specify the same CDR3. The chain is built from TRBV2 and TRBJ1-5, with 7 bases that match TRBD1. The CDR3 runs to 14 residues. Losses at the gene ends were 4 bases for V and 2 bases for J; bases not matched to a gene: 2. Germline V gene sequence: CDR1 SNHLY, CDR2 FYNNEI. The DNA of the CDR3 is TGTGCCAGCAGTGGGACAGGCGGCAATCAGCCCCAGCATTTT. Encoded protein: CASSGTGGNQPQHF.

This chain joins TRBV30 and TRBJ1-4; 7 bases agree with TRBD1. J was trimmed by 0 bases and V by 5 bases; bases with no gene match: 6. The CDR3 loop spans 15 amino acids. In germline, CDR1 is GTSNPN, CDR2 SVGIG (reference sequence). Here the CDR3 DNA reads TGTGCCTGGCGCACCGGACAGGCAACTAATGAAAAACTGTTTTTT. Amino acids: CAWRTGQATNEKLFF.